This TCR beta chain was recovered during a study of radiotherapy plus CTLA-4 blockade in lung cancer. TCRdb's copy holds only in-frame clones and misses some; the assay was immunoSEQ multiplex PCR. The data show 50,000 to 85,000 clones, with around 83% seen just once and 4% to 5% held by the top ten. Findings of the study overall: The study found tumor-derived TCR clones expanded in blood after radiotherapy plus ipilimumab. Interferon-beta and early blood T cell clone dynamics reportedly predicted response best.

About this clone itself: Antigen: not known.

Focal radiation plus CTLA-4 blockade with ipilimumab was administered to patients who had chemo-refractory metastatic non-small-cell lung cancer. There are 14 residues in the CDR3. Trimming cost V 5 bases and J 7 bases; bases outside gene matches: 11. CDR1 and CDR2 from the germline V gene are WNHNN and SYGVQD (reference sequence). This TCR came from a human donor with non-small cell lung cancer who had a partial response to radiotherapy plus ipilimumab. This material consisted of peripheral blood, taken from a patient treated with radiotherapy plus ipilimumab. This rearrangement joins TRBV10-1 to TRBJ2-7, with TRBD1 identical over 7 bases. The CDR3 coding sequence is TGCGCCAGCAGTCCTGACAGGGAAGTAAGGGAGCAGTACTTC. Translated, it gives CASSPDREVREQYF.